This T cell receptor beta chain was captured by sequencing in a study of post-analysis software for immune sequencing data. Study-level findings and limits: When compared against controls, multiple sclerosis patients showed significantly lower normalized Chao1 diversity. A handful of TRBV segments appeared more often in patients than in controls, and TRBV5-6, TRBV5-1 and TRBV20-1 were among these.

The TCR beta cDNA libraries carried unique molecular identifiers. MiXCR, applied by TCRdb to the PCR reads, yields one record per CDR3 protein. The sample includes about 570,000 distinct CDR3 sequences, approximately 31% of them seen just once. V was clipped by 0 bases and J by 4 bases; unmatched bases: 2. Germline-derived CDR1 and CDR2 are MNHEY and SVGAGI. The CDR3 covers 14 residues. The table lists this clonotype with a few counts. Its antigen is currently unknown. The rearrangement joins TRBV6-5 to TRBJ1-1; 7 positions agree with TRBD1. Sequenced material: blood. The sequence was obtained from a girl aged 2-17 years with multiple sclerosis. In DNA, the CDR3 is TGTGCCAGCAGTTACTCGTCAGGGGGCACTGAAGCTTTCTTT. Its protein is CASSYSSGGTEAFF.